Listed below are T cell receptor beta chains from one sample, sequenced in a study of monozygotic twins with inflammatory bowel disease. TCRdb re-called the 5' RACE reads and shows each CDR3 protein once, DNA omitted. This listing includes roughly 100,000 distinct CDR3 sequences. Sequenced material: blood. These receptors originate from a human donor with ulcerative colitis or Crohn's disease, or a healthy co-twin of an affected twin (not recorded which). The CDR3 runs from the conserved cysteine through the conserved F or W.

>TRBV7-9|TRBJ2-5
CASSQGGGLGETQYF
>TRBV5-1|TRBJ2-7
CASSLGGTAYEQYF
>TRBV6-2/TRBV6-3|TRBJ2-4
CASTPGTSLNIQYF
>TRBV20-1|TRBJ2-4
CSARQVRASIIQYF
>TRBV6-6|TRBJ2-1
CASSFSGRANEQFF
>TRBV29-1|TRBJ2-3
CSAGLAGVSDTQYF
>TRBV12-3/TRBV12-4|TRBJ2-5
CASSERGRETQYF
>TRBV5-1|TRBJ2-7
CASSWLTGSSGEQYF
>TRBV7-8|TRBJ2-2
CAIRDTGELFF
>TRBV7-2|TRBJ2-2
CASSPSGNTGELFF
>TRBV18|TRBJ1-5
CASSPQGENQPQHF
>TRBV7-8|TRBJ1-1
CASSLVVGWSTEAFF
>TRBV4-2|TRBJ2-1
CASSQEGGANSYNEQFF
>TRBV25-1|TRBJ1-2
CASSEDLTGDGYTF
>TRBV24-1|TRBJ2-2
CATTDSTTGELFF
>TRBV6-1|TRBJ2-3
CASTGMDPRTDTQYF
>TRBV18|TRBJ2-3
CASSRRTGVEDTQYF
>TRBV4-3|TRBJ2-5
CASSRAGAVGETQYF
>TRBV28|TRBJ2-3
CASHRDDTDTQYF
>TRBV5-6|TRBJ2-3
CASSSQPGSGRRHTQYF
>TRBV29-1|TRBJ1-5
CSVGQGVNQPQHF
>TRBV6-1|TRBJ2-2
CASRTGVLGTGELFF
>TRBV27|TRBJ2-7
CASRRTVDSYEQYF
>TRBV20-1|TRBJ1-2
CSAIQDNYGYTF
>TRBV7-2|TRBJ2-4
CASSLAWENIQYF
>TRBV5-1|TRBJ2-5
CASSLALYWVETQYF
>TRBV5-6|TRBJ2-1
CASREGLAGYYNEQFF
>TRBV20-1|TRBJ2-1
CSASRQGYNEQFF
>TRBV4-3|TRBJ1-3
CASSQAGTSGNTIYF
>TRBV10-3|TRBJ2-7
CAISESTLGTGNNEQYF
>TRBV5-1|TRBJ2-6
CASKTVSGANVLTF
>TRBV5-4|TRBJ2-3
CASSPGGTDTQYF
>TRBV5-4|TRBJ1-2
CASSLSLGQDGYTF
>TRBV7-2|TRBJ2-3
CASSLAGGVGFEADTQYF
>TRBV7-7|TRBJ2-2
CASSLAVGELFF
>TRBV7-2|TRBJ2-2
CASSLFSGALGELFF
>TRBV4-2|TRBJ2-7
CASSQEGLEQYF
>TRBV29-1|TRBJ2-1
CSSGPAGFDEQFF
>TRBV27|TRBJ2-2
CASSLGLTRNTGELFF
>TRBV20-1|TRBJ1-5
CSARGDPNQPQHF
>TRBV12-3/TRBV12-4|TRBJ2-7
CASSRDRSYEQYF
>TRBV28|TRBJ2-5
CASSLQGFKTQYF
>TRBV27|TRBJ2-7
CASSEGTSGRREQYF
>TRBV29-1|TRBJ1-2
CSVVLFNYGYTF
>TRBV24-1|TRBJ1-1
CATSDNRGGGTEAFF